Each of the 20 T cell receptor beta chains below was sequenced from the same sample in a study of T-cell memory formation after mild COVID-19. TCRdb independently ran MiXCR on the 5' RACE reads; one entry per CDR3 protein. The sample lists about 210,000 distinct CDR3 sequences; approximately 30% were seen once. The sequenced sample was PBMCs or a T cell subset sorted from them (not recorded which). Receptors originate from an adult woman who had mild COVID-19 (a few samples of this study predate the infection). Cell type and time point are not known.

The J gene is TRBJ2-7, the V gene TRBV30; 9 nucleotides align to TRBD1. This CDR3 has 11 residues. The V and J ends lost 7 bases and 5 bases, in that order; junction bases with no gene match: 3. CDR1 and CDR2 (germline): GTSNPN, SVGIG (reference sequence). The CDR3 region has the DNA TGTGCCTCAGGGACAGGGAACGAGCAGTACTTC. This sequence encodes CASGTGNEQYF.

This chain uses TRBV24-1 with TRBJ1-3; D unclear. The germline V and J ends were trimmed by 5 bases and 0 bases, with 1 base remaining between them. CDR3 length: 12 amino acids. CDR1 is KGHDR and CDR2 is SFDVKD in the germline V gene. For the CDR3, the DNA is TGTGCCACCAGTGCCTCTGGAAACACCATATATTTT. Amino acid sequence: CATSASGNTIYF.

This sequence joins TRBV2 and TRBJ1-1; no reliable D call. V shed 4 bases and J shed 6 bases, with 12 bases lying between them. There are 13 residues in the CDR3. Germline loops: CDR1 SNHLY, CDR2 FYNNEI. The CDR3 here is CASSAKGKAEAFF. The CDR3 DNA reads as TGTGCCAGCAGTGCAAAAGGGAAGGCTGAAGCTTTCTTT.

J is TRBJ2-2 and V is TRBV5-1, with a tentative D call TRBD2 (6 bases). The CDR3 consists of 15 residues. Germline V gene data show CDR1 as SGHRS and CDR2 as YFSETQ. V shed 4 bases and J shed 1 base, with 11 bases lying between them. CDR3 protein: CASSRGLKNTGELFF. CDR3 DNA sequence: TGCGCCAGCAGCAGGGGACTCAAGAACACCGGGGAGCTGTTTTTT.

This clonotype was recorded a few times. The V and J genes are TRBV24-1 and TRBJ2-2; 8 bases match TRBD2. The V segment lost 3 bases and the J segment 1 base; nucleotides outside the gene matches: 0. The CDR3 extends over 15 amino acids. Germline CDR1 is KGHDR and CDR2 is SFDVKD. CDR3 sequence: CATSDSGGNTGELFF. CDR3 nucleotide sequence: TGTGCCACCAGTGATAGCGGGGGGAACACCGGGGAGCTGTTTTTT.

This clonotype came up a few times. The genes are TRBV7-9 and TRBJ2-5; 12 positions agree with TRBD2. The CDR3 runs to 17 residues. Germline CDR1 and CDR2: SEHNR and FQNEAQ (reference sequence). V lost 2 bases and J lost 3; bases outside the gene matches: 7. For the CDR3, the DNA is TGTGCCAGCAGCTTACGGAGACTAGCGGGAGCTAAAGAGACCCAGTACTTC. Protein sequence: CASSLRRLAGAKETQYF.

J is TRBJ2-7 and V is TRBV9, with 9 bases fitting TRBD1. CDR1 and CDR2 from the germline V gene are SGDLS and YYNGEE. This CDR3 region has 14 residues. V shed 0 bases, J shed 6 bases, and the junction held 4 bases outside the gene matches. The CDR3 here is CASSVETGGIEQYF. CDR3 sequence (DNA): TGTGCCAGCAGCGTAGAGACAGGGGGTATCGAGCAGTACTTC. The full variable domain, its missing parts supplied by reference TRBV9 and TRBJ2-7, is DSGVTQTPKHLITATGQRVTLRCSPRSGDLSVYWYQQSLDQGLQFLIQYYNGEERAKGNILERFSAQQFPDLHSELNLSSLELGDSALYFCASSVETGGIEQYFGPGTRLTVT.

The V gene is TRBV12-3 or TRBV12-4, the J gene TRBJ2-1; 15 bases are shared with TRBD2. CDR3 length: 16 residues. V lost 6 bases, J lost 9 bases, and 9 bases stayed unmatched. As DNA, the CDR3 is TGTGCCAGCAGCCCGCCGGGACTAGCGGGGGGCCGTGAGCAGTTCTTC. Protein product: CASSPPGLAGGREQFF.

The chain has TRBV19 and TRBJ2-3; TRBD2 matches 9 bases. Unmatched junction bases numbered 10, after V lost 7 bases and J lost 2 bases. This CDR3 region has 16 residues. In germline, CDR1 is LNHDA, CDR2 SQIVND (reference sequence). CDR3 sequence reads: CASKRKAGGITDTQYF. CDR3 nucleotides: TGTGCCAGTAAGAGGAAAGCGGGAGGCATCACAGATACGCAGTATTTT.

In this sample, this clonotype turned up a few times. The CDR3 DNA sequence: TGCAGCGTTGAGGGTGGAGCGGCTGCATACAATGAGCAGTTCTTC. Translated: CSVEGGAAAYNEQFF. The rearrangement uses TRBV29-1 and TRBJ2-1, with a weak D call TRBD2 (5 bases). The CDR3 totals 15 residues. CDR1 is SQVTM, CDR2 ANQGSEA, per germline. The ends were cut back, 3 bases at V and 4 bases at J, with 16 bases in the middle.

The chain joins TRBV7-9 to TRBJ2-6; the D call may be TRBD1 or TRBD2 (5 bases each). The CDR3 sequence is 17 residues long. Trimming took off 8 bases at V and 1 base at J, with 18 bases between the two ends. CDR1 and CDR2 (germline): SEHNR, FQNEAQ (reference sequence). The CDR3 region is CASLHRDPKSGANVLTF. DNA of the CDR3: TGTGCCAGCCTCCACCGGGACCCCAAGTCTGGGGCCAACGTCCTGACTTTC.

The chain couples TRBV7-8 to TRBJ2-1, with 7 bases aligning to TRBD1. CDR1 and CDR2 from the germline V gene are SGHVS and FQNEAQ. The CDR3 contains 16 residues. V shed 3 bases, J shed 11 bases, and the junction held 16 bases outside the gene matches. In DNA, the CDR3 is TGTGCCAGCAGCTTGAGAGACAGGGCCGGTGGGCTGCAGCAGTTCTTC. Residues: CASSLRDRAGGLQQFF.

This chain uses TRBV7-2 with TRBJ1-2; no clear D. The germline V gene has CDR1 SGHTA and CDR2 FQGNSA. The CDR3 spans 15 residues. The germline V and J ends were trimmed by 1 base and 0 bases, with 9 bases remaining between them. The CDR3 protein is CASSLDRGSNYGYTF. DNA for the CDR3: TGTGCCAGCAGCTTAGATAGAGGTTCTAACTATGGCTACACCTTC.

This clonotype has at least ten counts. The chain couples TRBV15 to TRBJ2-5; possible D gene TRBD2, 5 bases. The germline gives CDR1 LNHNV, CDR2 YYDKDF (reference sequence). Deletions cut 0 bases from V and 2 bases from J, with 10 bases between. This CDR3 is built from 15 residues. CDR3 nucleotides: TGTGCCACCAGCAGAGATCCCGGGAAACAAGAGACCCAGTACTTC. Translation gives CATSRDPGKQETQYF.

This clonotype was observed a handful of times. The chain couples TRBV7-9 to TRBJ1-6, with D possibly TRBD1 on 5 matching bases. The CDR3 is 15 residues long. V dropped 5 bases and J dropped 10 bases, with 18 bases sitting between them. Germline loops: CDR1 SEHNR, CDR2 FQNEAQ (reference sequence). The CDR3 coding sequence is TGTGCCAGCAGCACCTCCGGGGGTCTGGAATCACCCCTCCACTTT. Translation: CASSTSGGLESPLHF.

The gene calls are TRBV9 and TRBJ2-5, with unresolved D. CDR1 is SGDLS, CDR2 YYNGEE, per germline. V lost 1 base, J lost 5 bases, and 12 bases lay in between. The CDR3 is 14 amino acids. This CDR3 is CASSVTVSGETQYF. CDR3 DNA: TGTGCCAGCAGCGTAACGGTTAGTGGCGAGACCCAGTACTTC.

The chain is built from TRBV5-1 and TRBJ2-7, with D possibly TRBD2 on 5 matching bases. Germline-derived CDR1 and CDR2 are SGHRS and YFSETQ. This CDR3 comprises 16 residues. Trimming pared 4 bases from V and 0 bases from J, leaving 17 bases between. CDR3 loop: CASSPRGTNFSYEQYF. CDR3 DNA: TGCGCCAGCAGCCCCCGGGGAACCAATTTCTCCTACGAGCAGTACTTC.

This clonotype was seen only a few times. The chain carries TRBV12-3 or TRBV12-4 and TRBJ2-1; D not resolved. The CDR3 is made up of 15 amino acids. V was shortened by 3 bases and J by 3 bases, with 12 bases between the two germline ends. The CDR3 protein is CASSFNTQLYNEQFF. CDR3 bases: TGTGCCAGCAGTTTCAACACCCAGCTCTACAATGAGCAGTTCTTC.

The genes are TRBV20-1 and TRBJ2-7; D gene uncertain. V was cut by 0 bases and J by 3 bases, with 12 bases left in between. The CDR3 consists of 14 residues. Germline assignment: CDR1 DFQATT and CDR2 SNEGSKA (reference sequence). CDR3 DNA: TGCAGTGCTAGAGACCTTGCGGTTATCTACGAGCAGTACTTC. Translated, it gives CSARDLAVIYEQYF.

The J gene is TRBJ2-7, the V gene TRBV7-2; 9 bases fit TRBD1. This CDR3 is 16 amino acids long. With V trimmed by 3 bases and J by 3 bases, 9 bases remained unmatched. Germline-derived CDR1 and CDR2 are SGHTA and FQGNSA. The CDR3 sequence is CASSFSIGQGIYEQYF. The CDR3, as DNA: TGTGCCAGCAGCTTTTCTATCGGACAGGGGATCTACGAGCAGTACTTC.